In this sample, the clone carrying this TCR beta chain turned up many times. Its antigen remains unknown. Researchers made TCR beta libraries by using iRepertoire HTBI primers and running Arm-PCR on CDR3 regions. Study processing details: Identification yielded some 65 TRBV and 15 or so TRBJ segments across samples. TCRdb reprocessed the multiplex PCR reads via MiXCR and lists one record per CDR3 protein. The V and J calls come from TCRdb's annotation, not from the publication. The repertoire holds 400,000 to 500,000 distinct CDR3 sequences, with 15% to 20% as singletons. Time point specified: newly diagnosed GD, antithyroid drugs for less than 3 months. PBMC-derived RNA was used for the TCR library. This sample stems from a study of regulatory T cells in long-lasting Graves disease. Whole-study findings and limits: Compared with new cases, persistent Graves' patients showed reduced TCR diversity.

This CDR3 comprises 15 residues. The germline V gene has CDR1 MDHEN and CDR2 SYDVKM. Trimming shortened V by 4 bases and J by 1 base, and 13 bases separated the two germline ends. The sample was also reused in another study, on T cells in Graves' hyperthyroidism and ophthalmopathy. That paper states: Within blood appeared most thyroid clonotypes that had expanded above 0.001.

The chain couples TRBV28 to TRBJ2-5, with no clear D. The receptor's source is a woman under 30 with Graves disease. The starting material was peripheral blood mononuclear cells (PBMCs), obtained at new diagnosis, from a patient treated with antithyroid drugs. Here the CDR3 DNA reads TGTGCCAGCAGTTCCCTGACGTGGCTCCAAGAGACCCAGTACTTC. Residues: CASSSLTWLQETQYF.